This TCR beta chain originates from a study of blood T cell repertoires in COVID-19. Turning to the study itself: From the United States, Italy and Spain came samples of acute and convalescent COVID-19.

This clone was detected once. In the original analysis: Counts of nucleated cells, estimated from reference gene primer amplification, were obtained. The repertoire was sequenced with immunoSEQ multiplex PCR; TCRdb's copy has only in-frame clones and lacks some. V and J calls and clone size are as listed in that table; D and trimming were resolved from the DNA. The data contain over 25,000 clones, around 90% of them singletons. Between the trimmed V and J ends, which lost 1 base and 10 bases, there was a span of 11 bases. Germline lookup yields CDR1 SGHVS and CDR2 FQNEAQ. The CDR3 is 13 residues long.

This sequence originates from a human donor in a cohort sampled during active COVID-19. The donor label of this sample is uncertain. The material sequenced was peripheral blood. V and J are TRBV7-8 and TRBJ2-1, with D possibly TRBD1 on 6 matching bases. The CDR3 loop is CASSLGRDREQFF. The CDR3 coding sequence is TGTGCCAGCAGCTTAGGCCGTGACAGGGAGCAGTTCTTC.